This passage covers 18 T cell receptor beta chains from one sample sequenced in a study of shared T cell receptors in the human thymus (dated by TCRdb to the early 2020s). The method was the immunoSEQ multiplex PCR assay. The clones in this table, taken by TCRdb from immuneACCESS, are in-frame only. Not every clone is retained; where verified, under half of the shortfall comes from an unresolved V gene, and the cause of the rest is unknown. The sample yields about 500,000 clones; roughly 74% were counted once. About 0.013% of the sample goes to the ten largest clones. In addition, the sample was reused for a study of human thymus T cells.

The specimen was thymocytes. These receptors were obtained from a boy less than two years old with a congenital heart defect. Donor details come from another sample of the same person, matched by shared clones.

For the CDR3, the DNA is TGTGCCAGTAGTATAGAGGGTCTAGCGGGAGCCTTGGGCGAGCAGTACTTC. This encodes CASSIEGLAGALGEQYF. The chain employs TRBV19 and TRBJ2-7; TRBD2 aligns across 10 bases. The CDR3 spans 17 residues. From germline, CDR1 is LNHDA and CDR2 SQIVND (reference sequence). V dropped 0 bases and J dropped 6; count of bases not matched to a gene: 11.

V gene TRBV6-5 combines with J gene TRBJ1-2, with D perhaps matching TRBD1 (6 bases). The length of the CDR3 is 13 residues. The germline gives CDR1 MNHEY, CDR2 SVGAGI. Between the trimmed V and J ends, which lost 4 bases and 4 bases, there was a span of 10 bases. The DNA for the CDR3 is TGTGCCAGCAGTTCGGACAGAGTCTATGGCTACACCTTC. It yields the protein CASSSDRVYGYTF.

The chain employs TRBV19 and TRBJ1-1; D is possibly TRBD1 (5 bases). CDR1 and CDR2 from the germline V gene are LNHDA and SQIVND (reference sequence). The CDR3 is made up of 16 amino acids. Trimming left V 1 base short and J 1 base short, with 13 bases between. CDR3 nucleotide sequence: TGTGCCAGTAGTATAGGGGGTAGGACAAAGAACACTGAAGCTTTCTTT. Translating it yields CASSIGGRTKNTEAFF. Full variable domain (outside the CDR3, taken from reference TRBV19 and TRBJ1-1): DGGITQSPKYLFRKEGQNVTLSCEQNLNHDAMYWYRQDPGQGLRLIYYSQIVNDFQKGDIAEGYSVSREKKESFPLTVTSAQKNPTAFYLCASSIGGRTKNTEAFFGQGTRLTVV.

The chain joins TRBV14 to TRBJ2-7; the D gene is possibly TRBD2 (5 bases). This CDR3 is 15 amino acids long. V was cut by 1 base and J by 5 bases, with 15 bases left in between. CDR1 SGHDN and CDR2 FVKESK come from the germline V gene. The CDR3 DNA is TGTGCCAGCAGCCAAGGGGGTTGGGAGTCGGACGAGCAGTACTTC. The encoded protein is CASSQGGWESDEQYF.

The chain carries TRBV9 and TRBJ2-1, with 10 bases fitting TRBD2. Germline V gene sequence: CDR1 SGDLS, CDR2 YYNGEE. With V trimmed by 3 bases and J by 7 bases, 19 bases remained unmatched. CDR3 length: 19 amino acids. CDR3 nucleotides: TGTGCCAGCAGCGCCCGCGGGACTAGCGACAAGAAGCCTGGTAATGAGCAGTTCTTC. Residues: CASSARGTSDKKPGNEQFF.

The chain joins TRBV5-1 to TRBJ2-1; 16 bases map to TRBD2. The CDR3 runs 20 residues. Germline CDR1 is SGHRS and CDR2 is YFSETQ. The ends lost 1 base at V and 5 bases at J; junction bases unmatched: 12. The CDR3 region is CASSLIPGLAGGPANNEQFF. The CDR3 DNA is TGCGCCAGCAGCTTGATCCCGGGACTAGCGGGAGGGCCGGCGAACAATGAGCAGTTCTTC.

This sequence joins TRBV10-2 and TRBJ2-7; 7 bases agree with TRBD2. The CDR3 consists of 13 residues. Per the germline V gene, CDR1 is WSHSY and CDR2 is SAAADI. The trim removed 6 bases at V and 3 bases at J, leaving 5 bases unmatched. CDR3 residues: CASRRLAVYEQYF. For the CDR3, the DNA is TGCGCCAGCAGGAGGCTAGCGGTCTACGAGCAGTACTTC.

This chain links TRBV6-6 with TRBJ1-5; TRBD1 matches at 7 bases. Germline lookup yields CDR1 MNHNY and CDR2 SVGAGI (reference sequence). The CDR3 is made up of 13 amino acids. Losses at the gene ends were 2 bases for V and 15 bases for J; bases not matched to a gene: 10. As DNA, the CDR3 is TGTGCCAGCAGTTACGCACCCAGGGGGAGCCCGCATTTT. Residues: CASSYAPRGSPHF.

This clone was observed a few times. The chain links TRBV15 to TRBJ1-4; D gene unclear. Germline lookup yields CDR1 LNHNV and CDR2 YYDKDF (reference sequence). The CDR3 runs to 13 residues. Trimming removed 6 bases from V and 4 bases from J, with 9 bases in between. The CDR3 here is CATRTNNNEKLFF. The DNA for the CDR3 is TGTGCCACCAGAACAAATAATAATGAAAAACTGTTTTTT.

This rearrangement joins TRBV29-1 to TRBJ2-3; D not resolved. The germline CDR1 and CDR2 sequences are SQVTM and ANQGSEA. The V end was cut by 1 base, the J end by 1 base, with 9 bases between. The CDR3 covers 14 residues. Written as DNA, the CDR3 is TGCAGCGTTGAAGGAGGCTTTGGCACAGATACGCAGTATTTT. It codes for CSVEGGFGTDTQYF.

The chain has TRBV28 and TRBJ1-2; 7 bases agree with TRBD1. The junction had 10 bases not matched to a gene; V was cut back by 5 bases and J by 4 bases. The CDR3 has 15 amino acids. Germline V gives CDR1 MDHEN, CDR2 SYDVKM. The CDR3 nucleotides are TGTGCCAGCAGTCAACTTCAGACAGGGACCTATGGCTACACCTTC. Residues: CASSQLQTGTYGYTF.

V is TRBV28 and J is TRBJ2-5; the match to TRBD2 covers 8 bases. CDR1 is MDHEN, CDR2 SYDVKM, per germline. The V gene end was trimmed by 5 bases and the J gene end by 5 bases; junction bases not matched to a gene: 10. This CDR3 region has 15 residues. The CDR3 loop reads CASSPSGGARETQYF. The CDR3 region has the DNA TGTGCCAGCAGTCCGTCCGGGGGGGCGAGGGAGACCCAGTACTTC.

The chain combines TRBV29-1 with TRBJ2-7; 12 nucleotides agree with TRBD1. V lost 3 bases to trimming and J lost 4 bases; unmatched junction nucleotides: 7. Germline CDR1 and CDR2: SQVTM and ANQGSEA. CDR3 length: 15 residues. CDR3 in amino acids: CSVEVGQGAPYEQYF. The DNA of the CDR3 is TGCAGCGTTGAGGTGGGACAGGGGGCGCCGTACGAGCAGTACTTC.

In nucleotides, the CDR3 is TGTGCCAGCAGCTTTGGCAAACCCAGAACAGGGTACTCTGGAAACACCATATATTTT. Protein sequence: CASSFGKPRTGYSGNTIYF. The V call is TRBV7-2, the J call TRBJ1-3; the D gene is possibly TRBD1 (6 bases). The CDR3 has 19 residues. CDR1 is SGHTA and CDR2 is FQGNSA in the germline V gene. V gave up 3 bases and J gave up 0 bases, with 21 bases separating them.

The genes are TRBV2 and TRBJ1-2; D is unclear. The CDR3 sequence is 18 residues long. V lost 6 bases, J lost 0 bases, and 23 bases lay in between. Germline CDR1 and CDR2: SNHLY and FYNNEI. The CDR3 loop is CASRLGEVLQIPNYGYTF. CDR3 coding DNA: TGTGCCAGCAGACTTGGGGAGGTCTTGCAGATTCCTAACTATGGCTACACCTTC.

CDR3 DNA: TGCGCCAGCAGCCAAGATTTAAGACCGGCGGGACCCCCCTACGAGCAGTACTTC. As protein: CASSQDLRPAGPPYEQYF. The V gene is TRBV4-3, the J gene TRBJ2-7, with D tentatively TRBD2 (6 bases). V was pared by 0 bases and J by 2 bases, with 20 bases between. Germline V gene sequence: CDR1 LGHNA, CDR2 YSLEER. This CDR3 spans 18 amino acids.

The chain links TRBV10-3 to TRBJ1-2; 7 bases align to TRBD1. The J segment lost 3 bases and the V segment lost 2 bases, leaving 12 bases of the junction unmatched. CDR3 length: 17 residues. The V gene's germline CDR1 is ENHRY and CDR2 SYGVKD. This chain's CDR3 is CAISEPMVDRADYGYTF. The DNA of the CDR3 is TGTGCCATCAGTGAGCCGATGGTCGACAGGGCCGACTATGGCTACACCTTC.

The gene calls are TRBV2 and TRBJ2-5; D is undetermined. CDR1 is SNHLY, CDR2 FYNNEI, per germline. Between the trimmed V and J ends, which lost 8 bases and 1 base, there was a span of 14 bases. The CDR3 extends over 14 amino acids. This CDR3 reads CASCPTGIQETQYF. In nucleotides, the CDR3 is TGTGCCAGCTGCCCGACTGGTATCCAAGAGACCCAGTACTTC.